This TCR beta chain was documented in a study of blood T cell repertoires in COVID-19. Study-wide context: Donors in the United States, Italy and Spain gave samples during acute or convalescent COVID-19. The analysed material was cDNA or gDNA that came from T cells, B-cell-depleted T cells, or PBMCs.

Per the germline V gene, CDR1 is SGHTA and CDR2 is FQGTGA. The V end lost 5 bases, the J end lost 0 bases, and 11 bases lay between the germline ends. The CDR3 covers 15 residues. Original processing notes: The assay estimated nucleated cells by amplifying reference gene primers. Sequenced by immunoSEQ multiplex PCR; TCRdb stores in-frame clones only, minus some. The D gene and trimming were derived from the DNA, and the V and J assignments and clone size from that table. This sample carries 150,000 to 200,000 clones, over 75% of them seen once, and the ten largest clones take approximately 10%. This clone was detected once.

The sample was peripheral blood. This sequence originates from a human donor in a cohort sampled during active COVID-19. The gene calls are TRBV7-3 and TRBJ2-1; TRBD2 is a possible D gene (6 bases). This CDR3 is CASSRDSFSYNEQFF. The CDR3 bases are TGTGCCAGCAGCCGGGACTCCTTCTCCTACAATGAGCAGTTCTTC.